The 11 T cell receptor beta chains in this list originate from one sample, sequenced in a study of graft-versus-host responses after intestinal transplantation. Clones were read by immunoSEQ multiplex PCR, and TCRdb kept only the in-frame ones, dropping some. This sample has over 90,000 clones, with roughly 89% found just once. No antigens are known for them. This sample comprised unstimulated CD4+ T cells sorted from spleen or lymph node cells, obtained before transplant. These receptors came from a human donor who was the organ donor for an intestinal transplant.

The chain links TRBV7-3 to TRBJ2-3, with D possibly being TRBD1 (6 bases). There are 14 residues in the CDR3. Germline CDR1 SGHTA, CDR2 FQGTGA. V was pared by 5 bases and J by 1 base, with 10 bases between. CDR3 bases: TGTGCCAGCAGCCTGGGACATCGCACAGATACGCAGTATTTT. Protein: CASSLGHRTDTQYF.

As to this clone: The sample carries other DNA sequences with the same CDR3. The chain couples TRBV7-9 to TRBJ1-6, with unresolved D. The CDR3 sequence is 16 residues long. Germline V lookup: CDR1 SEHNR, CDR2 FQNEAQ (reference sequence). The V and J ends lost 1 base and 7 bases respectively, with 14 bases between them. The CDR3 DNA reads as TGTGCCAGCAGCTTAGGCCCGGGATGGTCGAATTCACCCCTCCACTTT. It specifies CASSLGPGWSNSPLHF. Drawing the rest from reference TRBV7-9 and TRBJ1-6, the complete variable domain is DTGVSQNPRHKITKRGQNVTFRCDPISEHNRLYWYRQTLGQGPEFLTYFQNEAQLEKSRLLSDRFSAERPKGSFSTLEIQRTEQGDSAMYLCASSLGPGWSNSPLHFGNGTRLTVT.

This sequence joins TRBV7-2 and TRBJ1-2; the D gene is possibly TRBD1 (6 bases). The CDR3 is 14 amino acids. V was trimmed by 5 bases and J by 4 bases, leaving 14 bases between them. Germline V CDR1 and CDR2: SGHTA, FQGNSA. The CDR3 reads CASSPRGFVYGYTF. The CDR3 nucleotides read TGTGCCAGCAGCCCGAGGGGGTTTGTCTATGGCTACACCTTC. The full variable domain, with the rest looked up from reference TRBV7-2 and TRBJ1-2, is GAGVSQSPSNKVTEKGKDVELRCDPISGHTALYWYRQSLGQGLEFLIYFQGNSAPDKSGLPSDRFSAERTGGSVSTLTIQRTQQEDSAVYLCASSPRGFVYGYTFGSGTRLTVV.

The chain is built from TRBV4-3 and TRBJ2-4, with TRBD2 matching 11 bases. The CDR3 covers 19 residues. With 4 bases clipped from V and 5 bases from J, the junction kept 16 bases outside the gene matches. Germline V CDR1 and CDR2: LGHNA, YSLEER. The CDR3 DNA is TGCGCCAGCAGCCGCACAAAAGGGGTAGCGGGGGGGCTCGAAAACATTCAGTACTTC. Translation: CASSRTKGVAGGLENIQYF.

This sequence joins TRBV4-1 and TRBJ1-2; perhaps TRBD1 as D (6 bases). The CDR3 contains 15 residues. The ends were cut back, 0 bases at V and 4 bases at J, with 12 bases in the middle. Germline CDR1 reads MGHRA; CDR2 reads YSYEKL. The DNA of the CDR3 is TGCGCCAGCAGCCAAGACATCGGGACATTCTATGGCTACACCTTC. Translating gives CASSQDIGTFYGYTF.

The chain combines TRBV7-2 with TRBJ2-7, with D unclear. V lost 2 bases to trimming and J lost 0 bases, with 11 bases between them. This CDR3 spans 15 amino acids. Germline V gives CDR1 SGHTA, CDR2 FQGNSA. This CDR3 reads CASSLISRFSYEQYF. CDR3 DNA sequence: TGTGCCAGCAGCTTAATCTCCAGGTTCTCCTACGAGCAGTACTTC.

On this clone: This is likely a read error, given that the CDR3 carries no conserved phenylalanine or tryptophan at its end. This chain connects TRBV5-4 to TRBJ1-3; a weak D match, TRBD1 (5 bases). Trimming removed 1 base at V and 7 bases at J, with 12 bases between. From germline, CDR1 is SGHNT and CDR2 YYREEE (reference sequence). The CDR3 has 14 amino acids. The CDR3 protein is CASSLRQGSNTIYS. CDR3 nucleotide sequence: TGTGCCAGCAGCTTGCGGCAGGGTAGTAACACCATATATTCT.

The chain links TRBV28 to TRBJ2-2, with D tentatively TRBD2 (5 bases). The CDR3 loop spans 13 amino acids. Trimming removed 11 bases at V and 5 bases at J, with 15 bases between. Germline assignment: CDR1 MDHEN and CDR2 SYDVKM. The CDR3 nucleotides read TGTGCCGGCCGGCGCAGGAGGACCGGGGAGCTGTTTTTT. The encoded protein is CAGRRRRTGELFF. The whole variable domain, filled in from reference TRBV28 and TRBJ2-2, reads DVKVTQSSRYLVKRTGEKVFLECVQDMDHENMFWYRQDPGLGLRLIYFSYDVKMKEKGDIPEGYSVSREKKERFSLILESASTNQTSMYLCAGRRRRTGELFFGEGSRLTVL.

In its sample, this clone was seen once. The CDR3 is CASRLEGGQFNEKLFF. Written as DNA, the CDR3 is TGTGCAAGTCGCTTAGAAGGAGGACAGTTTAATGAAAAACTGTTTTTT. This chain uses TRBV12-2 with TRBJ1-4; the table assigns TRBD1, which was not confirmed against the DNA. TRBV12-2 is reported as a pseudogene. This CDR3 has 16 residues.

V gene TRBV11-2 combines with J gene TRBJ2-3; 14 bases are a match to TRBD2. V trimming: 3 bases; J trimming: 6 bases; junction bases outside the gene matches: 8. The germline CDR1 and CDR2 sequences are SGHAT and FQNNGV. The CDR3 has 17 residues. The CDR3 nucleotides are TGTGCCAGCAGCTTTCCCCGGACTAGCGGGGGGAAGGATACGCAGTATTTT. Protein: CASSFPRTSGGKDTQYF.

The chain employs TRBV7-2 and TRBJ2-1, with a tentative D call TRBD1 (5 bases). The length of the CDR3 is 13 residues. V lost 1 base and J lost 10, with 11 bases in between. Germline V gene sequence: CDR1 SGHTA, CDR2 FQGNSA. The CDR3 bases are TGTGCCAGCAGCTTAGTCGAGGCAGGGGAGCAGTTCTTC. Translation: CASSLVEAGEQFF. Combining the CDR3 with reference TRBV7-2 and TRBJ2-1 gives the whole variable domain GAGVSQSPSNKVTEKGKDVELRCDPISGHTALYWYRQSLGQGLEFLIYFQGNSAPDKSGLPSDRFSAERTGGSVSTLTIQRTQQEDSAVYLCASSLVEAGEQFFGPGTRLTVL.